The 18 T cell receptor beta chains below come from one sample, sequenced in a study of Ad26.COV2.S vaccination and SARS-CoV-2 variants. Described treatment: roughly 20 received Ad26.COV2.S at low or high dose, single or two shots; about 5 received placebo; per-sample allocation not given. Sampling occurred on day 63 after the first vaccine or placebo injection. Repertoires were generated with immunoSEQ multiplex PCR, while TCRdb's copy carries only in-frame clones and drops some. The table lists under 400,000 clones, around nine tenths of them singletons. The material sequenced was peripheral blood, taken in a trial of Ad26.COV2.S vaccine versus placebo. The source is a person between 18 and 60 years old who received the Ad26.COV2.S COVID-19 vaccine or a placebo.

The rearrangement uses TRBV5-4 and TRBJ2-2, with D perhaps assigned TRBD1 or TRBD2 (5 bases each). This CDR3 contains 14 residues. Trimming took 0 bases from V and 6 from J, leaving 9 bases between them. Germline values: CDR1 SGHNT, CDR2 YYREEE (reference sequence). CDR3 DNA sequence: TGTGCCAGCAGCTTGGGGGGGAGCCCCGGGGAGCTGTTTTTT. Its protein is CASSLGGSPGELFF.

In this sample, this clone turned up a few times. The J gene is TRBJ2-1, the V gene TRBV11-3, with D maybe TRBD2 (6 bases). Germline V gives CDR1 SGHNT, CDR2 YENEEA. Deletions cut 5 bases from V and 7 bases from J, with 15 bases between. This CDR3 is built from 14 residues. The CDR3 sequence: CASSAGRSGNEQFF. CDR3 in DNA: TGTGCCAGCAGCGCGGGACGCTCGGGGAATGAGCAGTTCTTC.

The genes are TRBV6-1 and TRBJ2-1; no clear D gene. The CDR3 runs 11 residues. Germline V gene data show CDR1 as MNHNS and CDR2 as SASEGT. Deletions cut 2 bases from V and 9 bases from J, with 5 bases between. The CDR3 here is CASSEISEQFF. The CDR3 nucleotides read TGTGCCAGCAGTGAAATCAGTGAGCAGTTCTTC.

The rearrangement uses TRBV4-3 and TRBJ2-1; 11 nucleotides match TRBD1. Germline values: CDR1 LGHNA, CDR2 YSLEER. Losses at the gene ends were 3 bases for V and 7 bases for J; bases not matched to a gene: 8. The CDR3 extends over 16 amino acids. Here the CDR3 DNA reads TGCGCCAGCAGCCAGCCCGGGACAGGGGGGAAGAATGAGCAGTTCTTC. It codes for CASSQPGTGGKNEQFF.

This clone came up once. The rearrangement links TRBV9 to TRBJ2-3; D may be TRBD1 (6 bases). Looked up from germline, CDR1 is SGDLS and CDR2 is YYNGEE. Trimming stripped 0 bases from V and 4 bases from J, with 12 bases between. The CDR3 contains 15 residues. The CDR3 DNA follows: TGTGCCAGCAGCGTAGGGGTGGGGGCAGCAGATACGCAGTATTTT. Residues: CASSVGVGAADTQYF.

The CDR3 loop is CASSLVSAEAFF. In DNA form, the CDR3 reads TGTGCCAGCAGCTTAGTATCGGCTGAAGCTTTCTTT. The chain has TRBV13 and TRBJ1-1; D is uncertain. The CDR3 consists of 12 residues. Trimming left V 1 base short and J 6 bases short, with 6 bases between. Germline V gene sequence: CDR1 PRHDT, CDR2 FYEKMQ (reference sequence).

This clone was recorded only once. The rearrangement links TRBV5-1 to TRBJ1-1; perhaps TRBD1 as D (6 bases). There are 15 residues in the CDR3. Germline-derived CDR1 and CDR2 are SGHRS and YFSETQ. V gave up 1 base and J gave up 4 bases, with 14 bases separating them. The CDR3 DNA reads TGCGCCAGCAGCTTGCTCTCAGGGGAAGCCACTGAAGCTTTCTTT. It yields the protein CASSLLSGEATEAFF.

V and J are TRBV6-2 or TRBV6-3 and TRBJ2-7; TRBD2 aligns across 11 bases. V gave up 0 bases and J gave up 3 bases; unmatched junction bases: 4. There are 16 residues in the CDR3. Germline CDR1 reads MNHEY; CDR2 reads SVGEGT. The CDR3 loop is CASSYSRTSGGYEQYF. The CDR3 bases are TGTGCCAGCAGTTACTCCCGCACTAGCGGGGGCTACGAGCAGTACTTC.

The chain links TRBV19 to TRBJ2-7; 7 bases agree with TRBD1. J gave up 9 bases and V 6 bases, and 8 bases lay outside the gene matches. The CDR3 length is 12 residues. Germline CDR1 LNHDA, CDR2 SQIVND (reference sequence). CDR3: CASSQGGAGQYF. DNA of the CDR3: TGTGCCAGTAGCCAAGGGGGCGCCGGGCAGTACTTC. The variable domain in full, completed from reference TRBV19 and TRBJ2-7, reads DGGITQSPKYLFRKEGQNVTLSCEQNLNHDAMYWYRQDPGQGLRLIYYSQIVNDFQKGDIAEGYSVSREKKESFPLTVTSAQKNPTAFYLCASSQGGAGQYFGPGTRLTVT.

In nucleotides, the CDR3 is TGTGCCTGTGACAGTGCACGGGCTTCACCCCTCCACTTT. It is translated as CACDSARASPLHF. This chain links TRBV30 with TRBJ1-6; D perhaps matches TRBD1 (5 bases). Trimming took off 6 bases at V and 9 bases at J, with 15 bases between the two ends. The germline gives CDR1 GTSNPN, CDR2 SVGIG (reference sequence). The CDR3 sequence is 13 residues long.

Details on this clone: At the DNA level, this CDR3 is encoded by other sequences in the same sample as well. CDR3 amino acids: CASSLGRNTEAFF. In DNA, the CDR3 is TGTGCCAGCAGCTTAGGACGGAACACTGAAGCTTTCTTT. The rearrangement joins TRBV11-2 to TRBJ1-1; D uncertain. The V gene lost 1 base and the J gene lost 1 base, with 4 bases spanning the gap. Germline loops: CDR1 SGHAT, CDR2 FQNNGV. The CDR3 totals 13 residues.

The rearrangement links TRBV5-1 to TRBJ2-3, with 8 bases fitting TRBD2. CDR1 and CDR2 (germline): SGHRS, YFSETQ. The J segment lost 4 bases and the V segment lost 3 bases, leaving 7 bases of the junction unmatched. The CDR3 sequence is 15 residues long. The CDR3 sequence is CASSSAGGQADTQYF. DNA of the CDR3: TGCGCCAGCAGCTCGGCGGGAGGTCAGGCAGATACGCAGTATTTT.

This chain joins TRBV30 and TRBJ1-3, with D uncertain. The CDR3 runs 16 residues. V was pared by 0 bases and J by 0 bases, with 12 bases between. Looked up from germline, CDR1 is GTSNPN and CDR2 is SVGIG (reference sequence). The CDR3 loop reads CAWSVRLLSSGNTIYF. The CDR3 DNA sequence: TGTGCCTGGAGTGTACGTCTGCTTAGCTCTGGAAACACCATATATTTT.

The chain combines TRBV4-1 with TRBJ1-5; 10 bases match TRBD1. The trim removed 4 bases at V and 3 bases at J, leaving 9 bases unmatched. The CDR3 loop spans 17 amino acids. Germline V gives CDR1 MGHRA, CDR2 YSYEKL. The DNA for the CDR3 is TGCGCCAGCAGCCCCATGGGGACAGGGGCGAACAATCAGCCCCAGCATTTT. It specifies CASSPMGTGANNQPQHF.

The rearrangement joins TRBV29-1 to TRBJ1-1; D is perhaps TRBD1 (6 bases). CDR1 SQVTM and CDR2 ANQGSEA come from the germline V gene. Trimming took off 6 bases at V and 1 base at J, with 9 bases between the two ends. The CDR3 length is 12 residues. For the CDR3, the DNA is TGCAGCGTCCGACAGGCGAACACTGAAGCTTTCTTT. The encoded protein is CSVRQANTEAFF.

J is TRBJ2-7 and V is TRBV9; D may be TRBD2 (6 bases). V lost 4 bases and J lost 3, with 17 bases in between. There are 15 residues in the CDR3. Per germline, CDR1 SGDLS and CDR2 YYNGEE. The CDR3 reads CASSLNPAGGYEQYF. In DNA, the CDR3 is TGTGCCAGCAGCCTAAACCCCGCCGGGGGCTACGAGCAGTACTTC.

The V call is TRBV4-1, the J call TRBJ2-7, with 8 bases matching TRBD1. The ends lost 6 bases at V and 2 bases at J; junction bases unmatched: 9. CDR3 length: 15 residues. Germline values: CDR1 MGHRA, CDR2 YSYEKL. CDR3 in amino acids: CASRTGTGATYEQYF. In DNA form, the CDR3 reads TGCGCCAGCAGAACTGGGACAGGAGCCACCTACGAGCAGTACTTC.

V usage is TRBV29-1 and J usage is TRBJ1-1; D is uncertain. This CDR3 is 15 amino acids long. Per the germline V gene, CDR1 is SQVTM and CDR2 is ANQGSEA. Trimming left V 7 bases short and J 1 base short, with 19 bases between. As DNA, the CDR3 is TGCAGCGCGGTGGGCTATAGGAGGTCGAACACTGAAGCTTTCTTT. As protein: CSAVGYRRSNTEAFF.